The present T cell receptor beta chain was sequenced within a study of CD8+ T cells in alopecia areata. Study-level points and caveats: Elevated clonality characterized lesional scalp relative to normal scalp, particularly in alopecia totalis/universalis. Clarity of TCR sharing across patients fell short of that in mice, possibly HLA-related.

Sequencing relied on a cDNA template that was reverse transcribed from extracted RNA. Assay: immunoSEQ multiplex PCR; the TCRdb copy retains only in-frame clones and omits some. Found here are around 190,000 clones, approximately 53% of them singletons; the top ten hold roughly 5.3%. The germline V gene encodes CDR1 SGHRS and CDR2 YFSETQ. V dropped 1 base and J dropped 3 bases, with 16 bases sitting between them. The CDR3 is 16 amino acids. As for this clone: The antigen remains undetermined.

The chain is built from TRBV5-1 and TRBJ1-2; D may be TRBD1 (6 bases). The sequencing input was CD8+ T cells sorted from blood. The TCR originated in a human donor in good health. For the CDR3, the DNA is TGCGCCAGCAGCTTGTCCTTGTCAGGGGAGGACTATGGCTACACCTTC. This encodes CASSLSLSGEDYGYTF. The variable domain in full, completed from reference TRBV5-1 and TRBJ1-2, reads KAGVTQTPRYLIKTRGQQVTLSCSPISGHRSVSWYQQTPGQGLQFLFEYFSETQRNKGNFPGRFSGRQFSNSRSEMNVSTLELGDSALYLCASSLSLSGEDYGYTFGSGTRLTVV.